A selection of T cell receptor beta chains follows, all from one sample in a study of regulatory T cells in long-lasting Graves disease. TCRdb analysed the multiplex PCR reads with MiXCR anew, one entry per CDR3 protein. The table has about 610,000 distinct CDR3 sequences, 15% to 20% seen once; the top ten hold approximately 12%. This same sample was also part of a study on T cells in Graves' hyperthyroidism and ophthalmopathy.

The material was peripheral blood mononuclear cells (PBMCs), obtained at new diagnosis, from a patient treated with antithyroid drugs. These receptors were taken from a man in his late teens or twenties with Graves disease. The CDR3 runs from the conserved cysteine through the conserved F or W. The D gene is left open where the match is weak. A clone size is listed for some rows: how often the clone was seen (once, few, many), or a class if it is expanded.

D,J,V,size,DNA,CDR3
.,TRBJ2-2,TRBV12-3/TRBV12-4,.,TGTGCCAGCAGTTTATGGGGGGCGGACACCGGGGAGCTGTTTTTT,CASSLWGADTGELFF
.,TRBJ1-1,TRBV7-9,.,TGTGCCAGCAGCTTAGGAGCGGGGCGCCGCACTGAAGCTTTCTTT,CASSLGAGRRTEAFF
TRBD1,TRBJ1-4,TRBV30,many,TGTGCCTGGAGTGTAAAGGGGGCAAATGAAAAACTGTTTTTT,CAWSVKGANEKLFF
.,TRBJ1-2,TRBV29-1,.,TGCAGCGTTCGAGGGACGGCGCGGGAGACGGGGGGCTACACCTTC,CSVRGTARETGGYTF
TRBD2,TRBJ2-7,TRBV7-3,.,TGTGCCAGCAGCCTAGGGGGACTAGCGGGATTGGAGCAGTACTTC,CASSLGGLAGLEQYF
.,TRBJ2-1,TRBV7-9,many,TGTGCCAGCAGCTTAGACTCTTACCCGGGCGAGCAGTTCTTC,CASSLDSYPGEQFF
.,TRBJ2-1,TRBV27,many,TGTGCCAGCAGTCCCCGCGGAGGGGTATACAATGAGCAGTTCTTC,CASSPRGGVYNEQFF
TRBD2,TRBJ2-7,TRBV6-1,few,TGTGCCAGCAGTGAAGGGGGCGGGGGAATGAGGGAGCAGTACTTC,CASSEGGGGMREQYF
.,TRBJ1-1,TRBV28,many,TGTGCCAGCAGTTCCGTGCAGTGGAGTACTGAAGCTTTCTTT,CASSSVQWSTEAFF
.,TRBJ1-5,TRBV7-8,few,TGTGCCAGCAGCTCACCCGGTTCTCTGGGCAATCAGCCCCAGCATTTT,CASSSPGSLGNQPQHF
.,TRBJ2-7,TRBV12-3/TRBV12-4,many,TGTGCCAGCAGTTTAAGGCGGGTGGGCTACGAGCAGTACTTC,CASSLRRVGYEQYF
TRBD1,TRBJ2-3,TRBV5-4,.,TGTGCCAGCAGCTTGGCCCCGGGACAGGGGGCGTCTGGCACAGATACGCAGTATTTT,CASSLAPGQGASGTDTQYF
TRBD2,TRBJ2-3,TRBV28,.,TGTGCCAGCAGTCCTCCGGGACTAGCGGGAGGGAACACAGATACGCAGTATTTT,CASSPPGLAGGNTDTQYF
TRBD1,TRBJ1-5,TRBV6-2/TRBV6-3,.,TGTGCCAGCAGGCGCCGGGACAGGGGAATTTATCAGCCCCAGCATTTT,CASRRRDRGIYQPQHF
.,TRBJ1-4,TRBV7-6,few,TGTGCCAGCCGGAGGCAGCAAATGAATGAAAAACTGTTTTTT,CASRRQQMNEKLFF
.,TRBJ1-2,TRBV6-1,.,TGTGCCAGCCAAGGCCCTCAGGGACTTAACTATGGCTACACCTTC,CASQGPQGLNYGYTF
.,TRBJ1-2,TRBV11-2,many,TGTGCCAGCAGCTCGACAGGCCTCTATGGCTACACCTTC,CASSSTGLYGYTF
TRBD2,TRBJ2-7,TRBV28,many,TGTGCCAGCAGGGAAAAAACGGGAGGCCCCTACGAGCAGTACTTC,CASREKTGGPYEQYF
.,TRBJ1-2,TRBV12-3/TRBV12-4,many,TGTGCCAGCACTTGGAGGGGGATGAACTATGGCTACACCTTC,CASTWRGMNYGYTF
.,TRBJ2-2,TRBV7-8,.,TGTGCCAGCAGCTTAGCGAAGGGGGCGGGGACCGGGGAGCTGTTTTTT,CASSLAKGAGTGELFF
TRBD2,TRBJ2-1,TRBV2,once,TGTGCCAGCAGGTATACTAGCGGGGACAATGAGCAGTTCTTC,CASRYTSGDNEQFF
.,TRBJ1-3,TRBV11-2,.,TGTGCCAGCAGCTTGGCCAGGGAAGAACACAGTGGAAACACCATATATTTT,CASSLAREEHSGNTIYF
TRBD2,TRBJ2-1,TRBV19,few,TGTGCCAGTAGTATAATCAGCGGGAGGGGATACAATGAGCAGTTCTTC,CASSIISGRGYNEQFF
TRBD1,TRBJ2-3,TRBV29-1,few,TGCAGCGTCTGGCAGGGGGCAGGAGATACGCAGTATTTT,CSVWQGAGDTQYF
.,TRBJ2-2,TRBV30,few,TGTGCCTGGAGCGCGGGACGGGGGATGGTCCGGGAGCTGTTTTTT,CAWSAGRGMVRELFF
.,TRBJ2-7,TRBV3-1,many,TGTGCCAGCACTCCAAGCGGCGGGGCCTACGAGCAGTACTTC,CASTPSGGAYEQYF
.,TRBJ2-5,TRBV18,many,TGTGCCAGCTCACCTACAACCCCAGAGACCCAGTACTTC,CASSPTTPETQYF
TRBD2,TRBJ2-1,TRBV30,many,TGTGCCTGGAGTGTACTGGGACTAGCGGGAGCCAATGAGCAGTTCTTC,CAWSVLGLAGANEQFF
.,TRBJ1-1,TRBV30,few,TGTGCCGGCCGAGAGGGGGGCGCGGGCACTGAAGCTTTCTTT,CAGREGGAGTEAFF
.,TRBJ1-6,TRBV12-3/TRBV12-4,many,TGTGCCAGCAGTTTAAGGGAAGCAAGGAGTTCACCCCTCCACTTT,CASSLREARSSPLHF
.,TRBJ2-3,TRBV2,many,TGTGCCATCCTAGTTTGGGGGTCGACAGATACGCAGTATTTT,CAILVWGSTDTQYF
.,TRBJ2-7,TRBV3-1,many,TGTGCCAGCAGCCCAGAGGTGGACAGACCCTACGAGCAGTACTTC,CASSPEVDRPYEQYF
TRBD2,TRBJ2-5,TRBV11-2,many,TGTGCCAGCAGCGGATTAGCGGGACGGGAGACCCAGTACTTC,CASSGLAGRETQYF
.,TRBJ2-7,TRBV10-3,.,TGTGCCATGTCCTTAGGGACAAACTCCTACGAGCAGTACTTC,CAMSLGTNSYEQYF
TRBD1,TRBJ1-5,TRBV6-2/TRBV6-3,.,TGTGCCAGCAGTAGTACAGGGGGTTTTCGGCCCCAGCATTTT,CASSSTGGFRPQHF
TRBD1,TRBJ1-2,TRBV2,many,TGTGCCAGCAGTGAGGACAGGCCTTATGGCTACACCTTC,CASSEDRPYGYTF
.,TRBJ2-1,TRBV5-5,.,TGTGCCAGCAGCTACGTCACCCATGGCGATGAGCAGTTCTTC,CASSYVTHGDEQFF
.,TRBJ2-5,TRBV7-3,.,TGTGCCAGCAGCTTAATGTCCGGAGAGACCCAGTACTTC,CASSLMSGETQYF
.,TRBJ2-7,TRBV27,few,TGTGCCAGCAGTTTATCGAAAGGGACTGTTTCCTACGAGCAGTACTTC,CASSLSKGTVSYEQYF
.,TRBJ2-7,TRBV6-4,.,TGTGCCAACACGGAAGAGGGAAGCGGCTCCTACGAGCAGTACTTC,CANTEEGSGSYEQYF
.,TRBJ2-1,TRBV30,many,TGTGCCTGGAGCTCAGGGGCCTACAATGAGCAGTTCTTC,CAWSSGAYNEQFF
.,TRBJ2-7,TRBV7-6,many,TGTGCCAGCACGACTACCGCAGGCGGAAACGAGCAGTACTTC,CASTTTAGGNEQYF
.,TRBJ1-1,TRBV6-2/TRBV6-3,.,TGTGCCAGCACTGCAGGAAAGAACACTGAAGCTTTCTTT,CASTAGKNTEAFF
.,TRBJ1-4,TRBV7-8,.,TGTGCCAGCAGCTTAGTTTTTTCCTCCGGAGAAAAACTGTTTTTT,CASSLVFSSGEKLFF
TRBD2,TRBJ2-1,TRBV4-1,few,TGCGCCAGCAGCCAAGAGGCTAGCGGGAGGGCCACGGTCGGGAATGAGCAGTTCTTC,CASSQEASGRATVGNEQFF
TRBD2,TRBJ2-7,TRBV20-1,few,TGCAGTGCTAGAGACGGGACTAGCGGGATCGAGCAGTACTTC,CSARDGTSGIEQYF
TRBD1,TRBJ1-3,TRBV18,many,TGTGCCAGCTCTCCACAGGGGGCTTCTGGAAACACCATATATTTT,CASSPQGASGNTIYF